Presented here are 24 T cell receptor beta chains from one specimen sequenced in a study of blood T cell repertoires in COVID-19. Libraries were prepared by immunoSEQ multiplex PCR; TCRdb keeps only in-frame clonotypes and omits some of them. The sample carries about 440,000 clones, about 92% recorded once. Material for sequencing was PBMCs or T cells enriched from blood (not recorded which). The receptor source for this set is a man younger than 35 who had recovered from COVID-19.

This sequence joins TRBV10-1 and TRBJ1-1; unclear D gene. The CDR3 runs to 13 residues. Germline V CDR1 and CDR2: WNHNN, SYGVQD (reference sequence). With 3 bases removed from V and 2 bases from J, the gap between germline ends came to 7 bases. The CDR3 DNA reads as TGCGCCAGCAGTGATCAGGTCAACACTGAAGCTTTCTTT. Translated, it gives CASSDQVNTEAFF.

This clone appeared a single time. CDR3 protein: CASSLRTGKYEQYF. The CDR3 bases are TGTGCCAGCAGCCTTAGGACAGGGAAGTACGAGCAGTACTTC. This chain links TRBV5-4 with TRBJ2-7; 8 bases match TRBD1. The V and J ends lost 4 bases and 4 bases, in that order; junction bases with no gene match: 7. The germline V gene encodes CDR1 SGHNT and CDR2 YYREEE (reference sequence). The CDR3 is 14 residues long.

The gene calls are TRBV2 and TRBJ2-7; 7 nucleotides align to TRBD1. Germline CDR1 is SNHLY and CDR2 is FYNNEI. This CDR3 comprises 15 residues. V gave up 8 bases and J gave up 2 bases; unmatched junction bases: 12. CDR3: CASLKGGQGAYEQYF. CDR3 in DNA: TGTGCCAGCCTAAAAGGCGGGCAGGGGGCCTACGAGCAGTACTTC.

This clone was detected only once. The same CDR3 also results from other DNA sequences found in this sample. The rearrangement links TRBV2 to TRBJ1-5; D may be TRBD1 (6 bases). Trimming removed 6 bases at V and 1 base at J, with 10 bases between. The CDR3 sequence is 14 residues long. Germline CDR1 SNHLY, CDR2 FYNNEI. CDR3: CASSPQGSNQPQHF. CDR3 DNA: TGTGCCAGCAGCCCTCAGGGGAGCAATCAGCCCCAGCATTTT.

The V gene is TRBV5-1, the J gene TRBJ2-1, with a tentative D call TRBD2 (6 bases). This CDR3 is built from 15 residues. The V end was cut by 0 bases, the J end by 7 bases, with 14 bases between. CDR1 and CDR2 from the germline V gene are SGHRS and YFSETQ. In DNA, the CDR3 is TGCGCCAGCAGCTTGGCCGGTCTCCGGGAGAATGAGCAGTTCTTC. Residues: CASSLAGLRENEQFF.

This CDR3 reads CSTRTLITDTQYF. DNA for the CDR3: TGCAGCACCCGGACTCTAATCACGGATACGCAGTATTTT. This chain joins TRBV29-1 and TRBJ2-3; TRBD2 is a possible D gene (5 bases). CDR1 is SQVTM and CDR2 is ANQGSEA in the germline V gene. Trimming removed 8 bases from V and 6 bases from J, with 18 bases in between. The CDR3 is 13 amino acids.

The chain employs TRBV5-4 and TRBJ2-7; D might be TRBD1 (5 bases). Germline V gene data show CDR1 as SGHNT and CDR2 as YYREEE (reference sequence). The CDR3 contains 16 residues. Trimming cost V 0 bases and J 4 bases, with 17 bases left between them. CDR3 bases: TGTGCCAGCAGCTTGGGGGGCGCCACAAGGAGTTACGAGCAGTACTTC. Its protein is CASSLGGATRSYEQYF. Drawing the rest from reference TRBV5-4 and TRBJ2-7, the complete variable domain is ETGVTQSPTHLIKTRGQQVTLRCSSQSGHNTVSWYQQALGQGPQFIFQYYREEENGRGNFPPRFSGLQFPNYSSELNVNALELDDSALYLCASSLGGATRSYEQYFGPGTRLTVT.

The CDR3 nucleotides are TGCGCCAGCAGCGTTAGCGGGAGGAGTGCAGATACGCAGTATTTT. Amino acid sequence: CASSVSGRSADTQYF. The rearrangement links TRBV4-1 to TRBJ2-3; the match to TRBD2 covers 10 bases. The trim removed 5 bases at V and 4 bases at J, leaving 6 bases unmatched. The germline V gene has CDR1 MGHRA and CDR2 YSYEKL. The CDR3 is 15 amino acids.

This clone has a single count. The chain combines TRBV6-5 with TRBJ2-2; 9 nucleotides match TRBD1. Germline V gene lookup returns CDR1 MNHEY and CDR2 SVGAGI. After removal of 6 bases from V and 1 base from J, the junction contained 3 bases not matched to a gene. The CDR3 is made up of 15 amino acids. Written as DNA, the CDR3 is TGTGCCAGCAGATTGGGACAGGGGAACACCGGGGAGCTGTTTTTT. Translation gives CASRLGQGNTGELFF.

V usage is TRBV6-5 and J usage is TRBJ1-5; no clear D gene. Germline V gene lookup returns CDR1 MNHEY and CDR2 SVGAGI. The length of the CDR3 is 12 residues. With 5 bases removed from V and 3 bases from J, the gap between germline ends came to 5 bases. As DNA, the CDR3 is TGTGCCAGCAGTCCGGTCAATCAGCCCCAGCATTTT. Its protein is CASSPVNQPQHF.

This sequence joins TRBV7-8 and TRBJ1-2; possibly TRBD1 for D (6 bases). This CDR3 is 17 amino acids long. Trimming cost V 5 bases and J 1 base, with 20 bases left between them. Germline CDR1 reads SGHVS; CDR2 reads FQNEAQ. CDR3 in amino acids: CASSPKSQGIRNYGYTF. CDR3 in DNA: TGTGCCAGCAGCCCTAAAAGTCAGGGGATACGTAACTATGGCTACACCTTC.

V is TRBV19 and J is TRBJ2-1; 9 bases are shared with TRBD2. Germline V gene lookup returns CDR1 LNHDA and CDR2 SQIVND (reference sequence). Trimming cost V 0 bases and J 1 base; bases outside gene matches: 13. This CDR3 is built from 20 residues. The CDR3 DNA sequence: TGTGCCAGTAGTATAGATTACGCGCGGGAGGGCCGGGGGTCCTACAATGAGCAGTTCTTC. It is translated as CASSIDYAREGRGSYNEQFF. Full variable domain (rest looked up from reference TRBV19 and TRBJ2-1): DGGITQSPKYLFRKEGQNVTLSCEQNLNHDAMYWYRQDPGQGLRLIYYSQIVNDFQKGDIAEGYSVSREKKESFPLTVTSAQKNPTAFYLCASSIDYAREGRGSYNEQFFGPGTRLTVL.

The chain carries TRBV7-6 and TRBJ2-1; 8 bases line up with TRBD1. This CDR3 is 16 amino acids long. CDR1 and CDR2 from the germline V gene are SGHVS and FNYEAQ. After removal of 5 bases from V and 4 bases from J, the junction contained 10 bases not matched to a gene. The CDR3 sequence is CASSRVQGASYNEQFF. CDR3 coding DNA: TGTGCCAGCAGCCGTGTTCAGGGGGCGTCGTACAATGAGCAGTTCTTC.

The chain has TRBV19 and TRBJ1-1; 10 bases fit TRBD1. Germline loops: CDR1 LNHDA, CDR2 SQIVND (reference sequence). V shed 8 bases and J 5 bases; nucleotides not matched to a gene: 17. There are 17 residues in the CDR3. The CDR3 DNA is TGTGCCAGTCTTGCCGGGACAGGGGCCTTAGGGCGGACTGAAGCTTTCTTT. Protein product: CASLAGTGALGRTEAFF.

CDR3: CASSETPGGSYNSPLHF. The CDR3 DNA sequence: TGTGCCAGCAGTGAAACTCCGGGGGGCTCCTATAATTCACCCCTCCACTTT. V is TRBV2 and J is TRBJ1-6; the D gene is possibly TRBD1 (5 bases). The germline V and J ends were trimmed by 2 bases and 0 bases, with 11 bases remaining between them. The CDR3 has 17 amino acids. The germline gives CDR1 SNHLY, CDR2 FYNNEI.

The chain joins TRBV2 to TRBJ2-7; weak D call: TRBD2 (5 bases). The CDR3 loop spans 15 amino acids. V shed 3 bases and J shed 1 base, with 13 bases lying between them. Germline V gives CDR1 SNHLY, CDR2 FYNNEI. The CDR3 DNA is TGTGCCAGCAGTGACCCCGGGCGGGCATCCTACGAGCAGTACTTC. This gives the protein CASSDPGRASYEQYF.

The rearrangement uses TRBV18 and TRBJ1-2; 9 bases match TRBD1. The CDR3 runs to 14 residues. The J segment lost 7 bases and the V segment lost 2 bases, leaving 5 bases of the junction unmatched. Germline CDR1 KGHSH, CDR2 LQKENI. The chain's CDR3 is CASSPGDRVRGYTF. The CDR3 DNA follows: TGTGCCAGCTCACCAGGGGACAGGGTGCGTGGCTACACCTTC.

The rearrangement joins TRBV10-3 to TRBJ2-2, with D perhaps TRBD2 (5 bases). This CDR3 contains 11 residues. Germline loops: CDR1 ENHRY, CDR2 SYGVKD. Trimming shortened V by 11 bases and J by 5 bases, and 9 bases separated the two germline ends. The CDR3 nucleotides read TGTGCCTCCGGGGAGACCGGGGAGCTGTTTTTT. It translates to CASGETGELFF.

This sequence joins TRBV6-5 and TRBJ1-3, with 10 bases lining up with TRBD1. The J segment lost 4 bases and the V segment lost 7 bases, leaving 7 bases of the junction unmatched. The length of the CDR3 is 15 residues. Germline V gene lookup returns CDR1 MNHEY and CDR2 SVGAGI. The CDR3 coding sequence is TGTGCCAGCAACCCGGGACAGGGGACGGGAAACACCATATATTTT. Translation: CASNPGQGTGNTIYF.

This clone was recorded once. The rearrangement uses TRBV28 and TRBJ1-2, with 11 positions matching TRBD1. Germline V gene data show CDR1 as MDHEN and CDR2 as SYDVKM. Unmatched junction bases numbered 4, after V lost 4 bases and J lost 0 bases. This CDR3 has 16 residues. The DNA of the CDR3 is TGTGCCAGCAGTTACGCGGGACAGGGGGCTAACTATGGCTACACCTTC. This encodes CASSYAGQGANYGYTF.

The chain carries TRBV28 and TRBJ1-3, with D perhaps matching TRBD1 (6 bases). Trimming took off 3 bases at V and 4 bases at J, with 16 bases between the two ends. The CDR3 consists of 16 residues. The germline V gene encodes CDR1 MDHEN and CDR2 SYDVKM. The CDR3 spells CASSFSIGGPGNTIYF. The CDR3 bases are TGTGCCAGCAGTTTTAGTATAGGGGGTCCAGGAAACACCATATATTTT.

V usage is TRBV7-3 and J usage is TRBJ2-3; 9 bases are a match to TRBD1. Per the germline V gene, CDR1 is SGHTA and CDR2 is FQGTGA. The CDR3 consists of 15 residues. V gave up 4 bases and J gave up 4 bases; unmatched junction bases: 6. The CDR3 loop is CASSSTTGGSDTQYF. The CDR3 DNA follows: TGTGCCAGCAGCTCAACGACAGGGGGTTCAGATACGCAGTATTTT.

The chain has TRBV12-2 and TRBJ2-5; TRBD2 is the table's D call, not checked against the DNA. TRBV12-2 is flagged as a pseudogene. The CDR3 sequence is 17 residues long. CDR3 loop: CASLLLYDVAGLETQYF. In DNA, the CDR3 is TGTGCAAGTCTCCTTCTTTATGATGTAGCGGGCTTGGAGACCCAGTACTTC.

This clone was seen more than once but under ten times. The chain couples TRBV7-8 to TRBJ1-5, with 7 positions matching TRBD1. CDR1 is SGHVS and CDR2 is FQNEAQ in the germline V gene. V lost 1 base to trimming and J lost 2 bases; unmatched junction nucleotides: 8. The CDR3 sequence is 17 residues long. CDR3 coding DNA: TGTGCCAGCAGCTTAGGCCCGACAGGGAGCGGCAATCAGCCCCAGCATTTT. Translation: CASSLGPTGSGNQPQHF.